One sample yielded the 29 T cell receptor beta chains listed below, sequenced in a study of cytomegalovirus exposure and HLA in healthy donors. TCRdb keeps only in-frame clones here, not all; method: immunoSEQ multiplex PCR. The sample lists over 250,000 clones, approximately 90% seen once, with roughly 1.2% in the top ten. Sequencing was carried out using PBMCs. The receptor source for this set is a woman in her twenties or thirties in good health and CMV-seropositive.

This chain joins TRBV30 and TRBJ2-1; D possibly corresponds to TRBD2 (5 bases). Deletions cut 2 bases from V and 0 bases from J, with 11 bases between. The CDR3 extends over 15 amino acids. Germline CDR1 GTSNPN, CDR2 SVGIG (reference sequence). As DNA, the CDR3 is TGTGCCTGGAGTCTGGACTTAAGCTCCTACAATGAGCAGTTCTTC. The encoded protein is CAWSLDLSSYNEQFF. Full variable domain (outside the CDR3, taken from reference TRBV30 and TRBJ2-1): SQTIHQWPATLVQPVGSPLSLECTVEGTSNPNLYWYRQAAGRGLQLLFYSVGIGQISSEVPQNLSASRPQDRQFILSSKKLLLSDSGFYLCAWSLDLSSYNEQFFGPGTRLTVL.

The chain has TRBV5-6 and TRBJ2-7, with D maybe TRBD2 (5 bases). V was pared by 2 bases and J by 4 bases, with 13 bases between. Germline V gene sequence: CDR1 SGHDT, CDR2 YYEEEE. The CDR3 is made up of 14 amino acids. CDR3 protein: CASSFGRTGYEQYF. CDR3 DNA sequence: TGTGCCAGCAGCTTCGGACGGACGGGGTACGAGCAGTACTTC.

This clone was observed once. The rearrangement links TRBV19 to TRBJ1-6; maybe TRBD1 (6 bases). This CDR3 contains 15 residues. Germline-derived CDR1 and CDR2 are LNHDA and SQIVND (reference sequence). Trimming pared 3 bases from V and 9 bases from J, leaving 15 bases between. This CDR3 reads CASSIRDIRISPLHF. DNA for the CDR3: TGTGCCAGTAGTATCCGGGACATCCGTATTTCACCCCTCCACTTT.

The CDR3 sequence: CASSRTGIDSPLHF. The CDR3 nucleotides read TGTGCCAGCTCGAGGACAGGGATAGACTCACCCCTCCACTTT. The genes are TRBV18 and TRBJ1-6; TRBD1 matches 8 bases. The V gene's germline CDR1 is KGHSH and CDR2 LQKENI. The CDR3 spans 14 residues. J was trimmed by 10 bases and V by 6 bases; bases with no gene match: 8.

The chain couples TRBV7-9 to TRBJ1-1; D unclear. This CDR3 has 13 amino acids. The germline V gene has CDR1 SEHNR and CDR2 FQNEAQ (reference sequence). Trimming stripped 5 bases from V and 7 bases from J, with 14 bases between. The CDR3 here is CASSPPKTGEAFF. The CDR3 DNA reads as TGTGCCAGCAGCCCTCCAAAAACTGGTGAAGCTTTCTTT.

This clone was seen just once. This rearrangement joins TRBV19 to TRBJ2-7; TRBD2 might be the D (7 bases). The germline gives CDR1 LNHDA, CDR2 SQIVND (reference sequence). This CDR3 has 14 amino acids. The ends were cut back, 4 bases at V and 3 bases at J, with 13 bases in the middle. The DNA of the CDR3 is TGTGCCAGTAGTACCGGGGGGCGCCGCTACGAGCAGTACTTC. It specifies CASSTGGRRYEQYF.

The chain employs TRBV9 and TRBJ1-5; D is unclear. Trimming removed 4 bases from V and 8 bases from J, with 16 bases in between. The CDR3 length is 14 residues. Germline lookup yields CDR1 SGDLS and CDR2 YYNGEE. The CDR3 coding sequence is TGTGCCAGCAGCCCGAGCGGGTCCTATGAGCCCCAGCATTTT. Its protein product is CASSPSGSYEPQHF.

The table lists this clone with a count of one. The rearrangement joins TRBV19 to TRBJ2-5, with D unclear. V lost 6 bases and J lost 5, with 13 bases in between. The CDR3 loop spans 13 amino acids. Germline CDR1 and CDR2: LNHDA and SQIVND (reference sequence). DNA for the CDR3: TGTGCCAGTAGCGTCATAGGCTCCGAGACCCAGTACTTC. Protein product: CASSVIGSETQYF.

The chain employs TRBV19 and TRBJ1-1; D is undetermined. The CDR3 has 12 residues. Trimming stripped 7 bases from V and 7 bases from J, with 13 bases between. Germline values: CDR1 LNHDA, CDR2 SQIVND (reference sequence). The CDR3 loop reads CASKRPGSEAFF. For the CDR3, the DNA is TGTGCCAGTAAACGGCCGGGGAGTGAAGCTTTCTTT. The whole variable domain, filled in from reference TRBV19 and TRBJ1-1, reads DGGITQSPKYLFRKEGQNVTLSCEQNLNHDAMYWYRQDPGQGLRLIYYSQIVNDFQKGDIAEGYSVSREKKESFPLTVTSAQKNPTAFYLCASKRPGSEAFFGQGTRLTVV.

The gene calls are TRBV11-2 and TRBJ1-1; 7 nucleotides align to TRBD1. The CDR3 covers 13 residues. The trim removed 3 bases at V and 3 bases at J, leaving 1 base unmatched. CDR1 is SGHAT and CDR2 is FQNNGV in the germline V gene. The CDR3 bases are TGTGCCAGCAGCTTCGACAGGGACACTGAAGCTTTCTTT. Its protein product is CASSFDRDTEAFF.

The chain has TRBV2 and TRBJ2-1; 7 bases align to TRBD2. V dropped 10 bases and J dropped 6; count of bases not matched to a gene: 12. The CDR3 covers 14 residues. The germline gives CDR1 SNHLY, CDR2 FYNNEI. The CDR3 sequence is CAIFLADKGNEQFF. Written as DNA, the CDR3 is TGTGCCATCTTTCTAGCGGATAAGGGCAATGAGCAGTTCTTC.

On this clone: This specimen includes other DNA sequences encoding the same CDR3. This chain links TRBV5-1 with TRBJ2-7; 10 bases line up with TRBD1. In germline, CDR1 is SGHRS, CDR2 YFSETQ. CDR3 length: 15 amino acids. V gave up 0 bases and J gave up 2 bases; unmatched junction bases: 2. CDR3 sequence (DNA): TGCGCCAGCAGCTTGGGAGGACAGGGGGCCTACGAGCAGTACTTC. It codes for CASSLGGQGAYEQYF.

The chain is built from TRBV4-3 and TRBJ1-2; a possible D gene is TRBD1 (5 bases). Germline V gene lookup returns CDR1 LGHNA and CDR2 YSLEER. The length of the CDR3 is 16 residues. V lost 4 bases and J 3 bases, leaving 18 bases between the germline ends. The CDR3 region has the DNA TGCGCCAGCAGCCGGGGGTATTTGGTCCTTGACTATGGCTACACCTTC. Encoded protein: CASSRGYLVLDYGYTF.

The rearrangement links TRBV30 to TRBJ2-7; 9 bases fit TRBD2. Per germline, CDR1 GTSNPN and CDR2 SVGIG (reference sequence). V shed 3 bases and J 2 bases; nucleotides not matched to a gene: 5. This CDR3 has 14 amino acids. CDR3 in DNA: TGTGCCTGGAGCGGGACTAGCTCTGCCTACGAGCAGTACTTC. Its translation is CAWSGTSSAYEQYF.

This chain uses TRBV9 with TRBJ1-5; a weak D match, TRBD1 (5 bases). This CDR3 comprises 14 residues. Trimming removed 0 bases from V and 7 bases from J, with 11 bases in between. Germline V CDR1 and CDR2: SGDLS, YYNGEE. The CDR3 reads CASSVEGRAQPQHF. The DNA of the CDR3 is TGTGCCAGCAGCGTAGAAGGCAGGGCGCAGCCCCAGCATTTT.

The chain recombines TRBV30 with TRBJ2-1; 12 bases are shared with TRBD2. With 0 bases clipped from V and 7 bases from J, the junction kept 7 bases outside the gene matches. The CDR3 is 16 amino acids. Germline lookup yields CDR1 GTSNPN and CDR2 SVGIG (reference sequence). CDR3 DNA: TGTGCCTGGAGTGTACTGGTGGGACTAGCGGGTAATGAGCAGTTCTTC. It specifies CAWSVLVGLAGNEQFF.

The chain is built from TRBV5-6 and TRBJ2-2, with D possibly TRBD2 on 5 matching bases. CDR1 is SGHDT and CDR2 is YYEEEE in the germline V gene. CDR3 length: 16 residues. Deletions cut 1 base from V and 2 bases from J, with 12 bases between. The CDR3 DNA reads as TGTGCCAGCAGCTTGTCTTTCGGGGATAACACCGGGGAGCTGTTTTTT. As protein: CASSLSFGDNTGELFF.

The chain employs TRBV28 and TRBJ2-7, with 10 bases lining up with TRBD1. CDR1 is MDHEN and CDR2 is SYDVKM in the germline V gene. This CDR3 contains 16 residues. Trimming removed 2 bases from V and 7 bases from J; junction bases left unmatched: 11. The CDR3 region is CASSLTTGTGAREQYF. Here the CDR3 DNA reads TGTGCCAGCAGTTTAACAACCGGGACAGGGGCGCGGGAGCAGTACTTC.

This chain links TRBV28 with TRBJ1-2; possible D gene TRBD1, 5 bases. The CDR3 contains 13 residues. Germline CDR1 reads MDHEN; CDR2 reads SYDVKM. V was clipped by 3 bases and J by 6 bases, with 11 bases between them. In DNA, the CDR3 is TGTGCCAGCAGTTTGGCCAGGGAGCATGGCTACACCTTC. It is translated as CASSLAREHGYTF.

This chain joins TRBV7-9 and TRBJ1-6, with TRBD1 matching over 8 bases. V gave up 2 bases and J gave up 5 bases; unmatched junction bases: 5. Looked up from germline, CDR1 is SEHNR and CDR2 is FQNEAQ (reference sequence). This CDR3 comprises 16 residues. As DNA, the CDR3 is TGTGCCAGCAGCTTATCAGGGACAGGCAATAATTCACCCCTCCACTTT. As protein: CASSLSGTGNNSPLHF.

The chain recombines TRBV28 with TRBJ1-4, with D unclear. Trimming stripped 8 bases from V and 2 bases from J, with 6 bases between. The CDR3 runs 12 residues. CDR1 is MDHEN and CDR2 is SYDVKM in the germline V gene. This CDR3 is CASGRTNEKLFF. CDR3 nucleotide sequence: TGTGCCAGCGGCCGGACTAATGAAAAACTGTTTTTT.

For the CDR3, the DNA is TGTGCCAGCAGCGAACTATCCTACGAGCAGTACTTC. Protein: CASSELSYEQYF. The chain links TRBV7-2 to TRBJ2-7, with D hard to call. This CDR3 is 12 amino acids long. Germline CDR1 SGHTA, CDR2 FQGNSA. V lost 5 bases to trimming and J lost 1 base, with 6 bases between them.

The CDR3 sequence is CASRKLRAKAYEQYF. The CDR3, as DNA: TGTGCCAGCAGGAAATTACGAGCCAAGGCCTACGAGCAGTACTTC. This chain connects TRBV28 to TRBJ2-7; D is unresolved. Trimming took off 6 bases at V and 2 bases at J, with 17 bases between the two ends. This CDR3 is 15 amino acids long. Germline loops: CDR1 MDHEN, CDR2 SYDVKM.

The J gene is TRBJ2-1, the V gene TRBV30, with a possible D match to TRBD2 (6 bases). The CDR3 length is 13 residues. Germline CDR1 GTSNPN, CDR2 SVGIG (reference sequence). With 0 bases removed from V and 5 bases from J, the gap between germline ends came to 8 bases. CDR3 amino acids: CAWSVLADNEQFF. The CDR3 bases are TGTGCCTGGAGTGTATTAGCGGACAATGAGCAGTTCTTC.

The chain links TRBV28 to TRBJ1-2; D is uncertain. V dropped 6 bases and J dropped 5 bases, with 7 bases sitting between them. Per germline, CDR1 MDHEN and CDR2 SYDVKM. This CDR3 contains 11 residues. The CDR3 DNA reads TGTGCCAGCAGCGCAGGTTATGGCTACACCTTC. Amino acid sequence: CASSAGYGYTF.

The V and J genes are TRBV6-1 and TRBJ2-7, with D tentatively TRBD2 (5 bases). CDR3 length equals 15 residues. Germline V CDR1 and CDR2: MNHNS, SASEGT. With 1 base removed from V and 4 bases from J, the gap between germline ends came to 14 bases. The CDR3 nucleotides are TGTGCCAGCAGTGAAGTCGGGGTCCTTACGTACGAGCAGTACTTC. Protein sequence: CASSEVGVLTYEQYF.

This clone was counted a single time. The chain has TRBV5-4 and TRBJ2-5, with unresolved D. Trimming took 3 bases from V and 2 from J, leaving 11 bases between them. From germline, CDR1 is SGHNT and CDR2 YYREEE (reference sequence). The CDR3 sequence is 14 residues long. The CDR3 DNA reads TGTGCCAGCAGCTCGCTCCCTCTTCAAGAGACCCAGTACTTC. It specifies CASSSLPLQETQYF.

The chain links TRBV4-2 to TRBJ2-2, with D uncertain. There are 13 residues in the CDR3. CDR1 and CDR2 (germline): LGHNA, YNFKEQ. V lost 8 bases to trimming and J lost 2 bases, with 9 bases between them. The CDR3 here is CASRETNTGELFF. The DNA for the CDR3 is TGTGCCAGCCGAGAGACAAACACCGGGGAGCTGTTTTTT.

This chain links TRBV13 with TRBJ2-5; D not certain. CDR1 PRHDT and CDR2 FYEKMQ come from the germline V gene (reference sequence). This CDR3 contains 15 residues. With 1 base removed from V and 4 bases from J, the gap between germline ends came to 13 bases. DNA for the CDR3: TGTGCCAGCAGCTTAGATGGGTCGGTGATAGAGACCCAGTACTTC. Translated, it gives CASSLDGSVIETQYF.